The present entry profiles one T cell receptor beta chain with its context. Its antigen is as yet unknown. Genomic DNA, the template, was used for profiling of the TCR beta VDJ and CDR3. TCRdb reprocessed the reads with MiXCR, giving one entry per CDR3 protein. Here the sample spans roughly 150,000 distinct CDR3 sequences, around half being singletons. The data belong to a study of CD8+CD57+ T cells in acquired aplastic anemia. For the study at large: Quantities of DNA derived from sorted CD4+ and CD8+ cells averaged 3.2 ug. Study results and limitations: Controls and patients did not differ significantly in CD8+ Simpson's diversity. Overlap between patients and controls comprised just under 30 CD8+ CDR3 sequences.

Patients chosen for sequencing had CD8+CD57+ cells that had expanded, as shown by flow cytometry. This CDR3 is 15 amino acids long. V dropped 0 bases and J dropped 7 bases, with 14 bases sitting between them. The V gene's germline CDR1 is KGHDR and CDR2 SFDVKD. The chain carries TRBV24-1 and TRBJ1-2; unclear D gene. The source is a human donor with aplastic anemia. Sequenced material: sorted CD4+, CD8+, or CD8+CD57+ T cells (not recorded which) from PBMCs. CDR3 residues: CATSDLDGTLSGYTF. For the CDR3, the DNA is TGTGCCACCAGTGATTTGGACGGCACATTGAGTGGCTACACCTTC.